This entry features one TCR beta chain sequence. This sample is drawn from a study of cytomegalovirus exposure and HLA in healthy donors. Study-level information: From HLA-typed donors, an early data release held approximately 85 million unique TCRs.

J lost 5 bases, V lost 7 bases, and 16 bases had no gene match. This CDR3 contains 17 residues. The PCR used 60 Vbeta and 13 Jbeta primers. The protocol was immunoSEQ multiplex PCR, while the TCRdb copy is restricted to in-frame clones and leaves out a portion. The profile covers some 190,000 clones, with about 81% appearing a single time and 1.5% to 2% taken by the ten largest. The source of this sequence is a man aged 18 to 30 in good health and CMV-seronegative. The J gene is TRBJ2-1, the V gene TRBV6-7, with TRBD1 matching over 8 bases. TRBV6-7 is known as an ORF, though its function is uncertain. The material sequenced was PBMCs. The CDR3: CASNHGDRGWFHNEQFF. Here the CDR3 DNA reads TGTGCCAGCAACCACGGTGACAGGGGCTGGTTTCACAATGAGCAGTTCTTC.